This record covers a single T cell receptor beta chain. In this sample, this clone turned up a few times. Its antigen target is currently unknown. One base away there is no much larger clone; base qualities are not given. V loses 2 bases, J loses 7 bases, and the germline ends lie 8 bases apart. The CDR3 measures 12 amino acids from cysteine to phenylalanine. The only DNA kept is the CDR3, 36 bases in frame from the first base. The germline V gene sets CDR1 to MDHEN and CDR2 to SYDVKM. The library was built by means of the immunoSEQ multiplex PCR assay. For the multiplex PCR, a mixture combining 60 forward primers for TCR Vbeta segments and 13 reverse primers for TCR Jbeta segments was used. Amplification of the CDR3 region of rearranged TCR beta genes was performed with a multiplex PCR assay on genomic DNA. The Illumina HiSeq System was used to sequence the amplified TCR beta libraries as 87-base-pair reads. The paper's data handling went like this. A later analysis tallied around 82 million unique TCR beta chains across the 550 to 850 repertoires, and approximately 11 million of those chains were shared by two or more donors. To remove PCR and sequencing errors, raw reads were error-corrected and collapsed into unique sequences using a nearest-neighbor algorithm that merged closely related sequences. To assign V, D and J gene segments, CDR3 sequences were aligned to IMGT reference sequences. For a sequence to be retained, a match of at least six nucleotides to both a V gene segment and a J gene segment was required. Rearrangements were called productive when the CDR3 lacked stop codons and stayed in frame with V and J; all others were non-productive. Following IMGT convention, CDR3 was defined as the stretch from the second conserved V-encoded cysteine to the conserved J-encoded phenylalanine. The earlier analysis of 587 of the donors excluded sequences that lacked an unambiguous match to a single V gene segment. An earlier analysis of just under 600 of the donors called V segments functional above 56.7% productive rearrangements and segregating when the between-donor standard deviation exceeded 5%. A statistical classification framework was developed to diagnose cytomegalovirus status using the catalog of TCR beta chain sequences. A later analysis assigned V and J genes by comparing TCR nucleotide sequences with IMGT/GENE-DB human TR gene sequences. The TCRdist pipeline was used in a later analysis to assign CDR3 sequences and most-parsimonious VDJ recombination scenarios. In a later analysis, each TCR beta chain was defined by its CDR3 amino acid sequence together with its V-gene family, and reads lacking a unique V-gene family were excluded. A later analysis removed several hundred highly shared, low-generation-probability nucleotide sequences to deal with suspected cross-contamination and a sequencing artifact. In a later analysis, a clonal expansion index for each public chain was calculated from normalized within-repertoire ranks of inferred template counts. In a later analysis, generation probabilities were computed with a VDJ recombination model fitted to out-of-frame rearrangements, and the resulting probabilities were checked against IGoR. In a later analysis, hypergeometric tests were used to score TCR-TCR, TCR-HLA and TCR-CMV co-occurrence, with a repertoire-size bias correction applied to TCR pairs. False discovery rates were estimated in a later analysis by permuting HLA or CMV assignments 20 times. In a later analysis, co-occurring TCRs were grouped with DBSCAN, and TCRdist sequence similarity was added when clustering was performed within HLA-allele-positive subsets. For co-occurrence clustering, repertoires with fewer than 30,000 or more than 120,000 public chains were excluded, along with about five repertoires with anomalous nucleotide sharing. The table comes from immuneACCESS by way of TCRdb, which keeps in-frame sequences with V and J called. Part of the clones is missing from these tables; in studies checked, under half for an unresolved V gene and the rest for unknown reasons. Clonal size and the V and J genes are those of that table, whereas D and trimming came from the DNA. In all, the sample holds about 89,000 clones, and roughly a tenth of those were seen once. Around 5% of the sample is in the top ten clones.

The cohort was made up of 650 to 700 healthy bone marrow donors. At the time of sampling, all cohort members were nominally healthy, though unrecorded immune exposures were likely present. The donor tested CMV seropositive, placing the donor among the roughly 300 seropositive members of the cohort. A peripheral blood sample was provided by each donor, and peripheral blood mononuclear cells were used for TCR beta sequencing. The Qiagen DNeasy Blood Extraction Kit was used to extract genomic DNA from the blood cell samples. This entry is derived from a study of cytomegalovirus exposure and HLA in healthy donors (dated by TCRdb to about 2017). General notes on the study: In an earlier analysis of roughly 590 of the donors, 276 Gb of sequence data and 95 million to 130 million unique TCR beta sequences from 180 million or so T cells were reported. The study was designed to test whether signatures of past pathogen exposure could be identified by cataloging public T cell receptors. Among a few hundred genotyped donors of the cohort, an average of 235,054 unique TCR beta nucleotide sequences were sequenced per donor, roughly a sixth of them non-productive. An earlier analysis of fewer than 750 of the donors used high-throughput TCR beta sequencing to judge whether each TCR beta V gene segment behaved as functional or pseudogenic. To predict cytomegalovirus infection status, the study brought together high-throughput TCR immunosequencing, statistical association of individual TCRs with disease status, and machine learning. In a later analysis, previously published TCR beta repertoires from about 640 donors were re-analyzed and high-resolution HLA genotyping was added so that TCR occurrence patterns could be studied. Every discovery cohort repertoire had been produced on one sequencing platform. Four to six DR-DQ haplotypes were handled as single units for association and clustering, since linkage in the cohort was strong. Typing coverage differed by locus: A, B, C, DRB1 and DQB1 were typed in roughly 620-640 donors, DQA1 in about 550, DPA1 in 600 to 610, and DPB1 in just under 480. The study profiled the T cell repertoires of 550 to 700 subjects by immunosequencing and related them to cytomegalovirus serostatus. HLA typing included class I and class II loci at four-digit resolution. An early release covering roughly 640 HLA-typed donors comprised about 300 gigabases of sequencing data and roughly 86 million unique TCR sequences. In a later genetic analysis, genome-wide SNP genotypes for about 55% of the roughly 700 donors were used, and that subset was treated as a discovery cohort. Donor age, sex, ethnicity and CMV serostatus were compiled together with the repertoire data. Rather than drawing on any new phenotypic data, the later analysis identified candidate immune exposures from TCR beta sequences and the way those sequences occurred across donors. Of the roughly 400 genotyped donors, over 70% fell in the genetic ancestry cluster associated with self-reported Caucasian donors. In addition to the first cohort of 666 subjects, a separate validation cohort of about 120 different subjects was used.

What the authors observed across the whole study: A later analysis reported that several top co-occurrence clusters appeared linked to parvovirus B19, influenza, CMV and Epstein-Barr virus. Linkage disequilibrium might explain the correlated functional status among segregating V segments, but an unknown experimental factor could not be ruled out. It was suggested by the authors that the approach could potentially be generalized to other disease states and immunological phenotypes. The cohort was sequenced for TCR beta chains only, and without alpha or paired-chain data the features that could be detected were limited. Most TCR sequences were seen in very few donors, while some public TCRs were found in many individuals. In a later genetic analysis, a missense DCLRE1C variant was associated with V-gene and J-gene trimming of TCR beta chains, and the association was replicated in an independent cohort. According to a later analysis, TCR association rates differed among HLA loci, with DRB1 alleles showing the most associated TCRs and HLA-C alleles showing the fewest. A further reported finding was that TCR beta sequences accurately predicted the HLA-A and HLA-B alleles for most subjects in the first cohort. In a later analysis, HLA-associated TCR beta chains were found to be more clonally expanded and to have lower generation probabilities than equally common non-associated chains. Compared with the approximately 670-donor mean, donors in an Asian-associated ancestry cluster had fewer N-insertions in productive TCRs, according to a later genetic analysis. A later analysis found that most CMV-associated TCR beta chains appeared HLA-restricted, with HLA associations seemingly driven largely by CMV exposure. The only immune exposure information available for the cohort was CMV serostatus. The classifier was reported to diagnose cytomegalovirus status with high specificity and sensitivity in both the original cohort and the validation cohort. Because some donors lacked HLA typing at each locus, the association tests relied only on the typed subset. A cluster of highly shared sequence variants was judged likely to be a technical artifact of the sequencing pipeline. The earlier analysis of approximately 590 of the donors excluded roughly 16 rarely observed V segments, including chromosome 9 orphons, because counts were too low. When HLA alleles, especially DR and DQ, strongly co-occurred, TCR associations were difficult to assign to individual alleles. The 87-base-pair reads could not distinguish some IMGT-functional V segments, including TRBV6-2 and TRBV6-3, so those segments were excluded. In a later analysis, about 17,000 TCR beta sequences were associated with specific HLA alleles at a false discovery rate of 0.05. The study gave a list of under 200 TCR beta chains associated with cytomegalovirus. Roughly uniform sequencing depth across donors was assumed in presence/absence analyses, although this assumption may not hold. In vitro tests confirmed that a few of the cytomegalovirus-associated TCR beta chains recognize cytomegalovirus antigens. In an earlier analysis of about 550 of the donors, most TCR beta V segments were observed in productive rearrangements about 87% or about 30% of the time, broadly matching IMGT annotations.

The rearranged segments are TRBV28 and TRBJ1-2, and TRBD1 may be the D gene, going by 5 matching bases. Sequences were obtained from PBMCs. The sequence came from a man in his fifties or sixties in good health and CMV-seropositive. The CDR3 reads as follows: CASSLGGFGYTF. The nucleotide sequence reads as follows: TGTGCCAGCAGTTTAGGGGGGTTTGGCTACACCTTC.